This record covers a single TCR beta chain. Its antigen is undetermined. CDR3 length: 14 amino acids. Germline V CDR1 and CDR2: MNHEY, SVGAGI. The V segment lost 6 bases and the J segment 6 bases; nucleotides outside the gene matches: 9. The data were taken from a study of cytomegalovirus exposure and HLA in healthy donors. Study results and caveats: Sequence variants that were highly shared formed a cluster that was likely a sequencing artifact. Rare TCR sequences dominated, though some public TCRs recurred in many donors.

PCR used 60 Vbeta primers and 13 Jbeta primers. Here immunoSEQ multiplex PCR was the method, and the copy in TCRdb shows in-frame clones only, minus some. This table has more than 60,000 clones, 79% appearing once. The sample taken for sequencing was PBMCs. The source is a woman aged 30 to 39 in good health and CMV-seronegative. This chain connects TRBV6-5 to TRBJ2-3, with TRBD1 identical over 7 bases. As DNA, the CDR3 is TGTGCCAGCAGAGGGGTACAGGGGTCCGATACGCAGTATTTT. Amino acids: CASRGVQGSDTQYF.